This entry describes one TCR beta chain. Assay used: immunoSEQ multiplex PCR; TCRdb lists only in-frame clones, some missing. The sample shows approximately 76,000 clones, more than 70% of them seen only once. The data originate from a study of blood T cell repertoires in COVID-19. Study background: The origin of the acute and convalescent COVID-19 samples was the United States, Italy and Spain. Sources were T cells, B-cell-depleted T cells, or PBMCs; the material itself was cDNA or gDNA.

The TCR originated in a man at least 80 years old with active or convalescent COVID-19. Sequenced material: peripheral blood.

This chain's CDR3 is CASKSQGADTQYF. The CDR3 DNA sequence: TGTGCCAGTAAGTCACAAGGAGCAGATACGCAGTATTTT. The chain has TRBV19 and TRBJ2-3; D unresolved. The ends were cut back, 7 bases at V and 4 bases at J, with 12 bases in the middle. The CDR3 covers 13 residues. Germline V CDR1 and CDR2: LNHDA, SQIVND (reference sequence). Using reference TRBV19 and TRBJ2-3 for the parts outside the CDR3, the full variable domain is DGGITQSPKYLFRKEGQNVTLSCEQNLNHDAMYWYRQDPGQGLRLIYYSQIVNDFQKGDIAEGYSVSREKKESFPLTVTSAQKNPTAFYLCASKSQGADTQYFGPGTRLTVL.